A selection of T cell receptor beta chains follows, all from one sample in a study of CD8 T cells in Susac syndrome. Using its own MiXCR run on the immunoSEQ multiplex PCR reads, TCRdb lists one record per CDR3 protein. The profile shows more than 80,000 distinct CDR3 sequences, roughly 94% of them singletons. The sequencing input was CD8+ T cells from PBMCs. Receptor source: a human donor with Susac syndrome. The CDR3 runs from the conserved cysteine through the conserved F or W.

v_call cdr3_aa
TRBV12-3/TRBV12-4 CASSSLGGGVQETQYF
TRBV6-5 CASSSVPRDTQYF
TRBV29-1 CSVADNARNTEAFF
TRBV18 CASSPPQSMTYEQYF
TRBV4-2 CASSHPGTGELFF
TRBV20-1 CSTAPRGYGSEQFF
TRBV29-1 CSVFKENNEQFF
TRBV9 CASSLASADTQYF
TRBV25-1 CASTVGNTEAFF
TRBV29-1 CSVAADYEQYF
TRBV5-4 CASSLAPDTYTGELFF
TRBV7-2 CASSFLEGDPKTQYF
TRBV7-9 CASQQSNTEAFF
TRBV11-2 CASRGGTGMADTQYF
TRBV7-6 CASSLEPGHYNEQFF
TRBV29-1 CSVENPGTLTYEQYF
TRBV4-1 CASSAPSGETQYF
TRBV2 CASMSTRGDETQYF
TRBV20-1 CSARDTRQGWNSYEQYF
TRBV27 CASSSTAAKNIQYF